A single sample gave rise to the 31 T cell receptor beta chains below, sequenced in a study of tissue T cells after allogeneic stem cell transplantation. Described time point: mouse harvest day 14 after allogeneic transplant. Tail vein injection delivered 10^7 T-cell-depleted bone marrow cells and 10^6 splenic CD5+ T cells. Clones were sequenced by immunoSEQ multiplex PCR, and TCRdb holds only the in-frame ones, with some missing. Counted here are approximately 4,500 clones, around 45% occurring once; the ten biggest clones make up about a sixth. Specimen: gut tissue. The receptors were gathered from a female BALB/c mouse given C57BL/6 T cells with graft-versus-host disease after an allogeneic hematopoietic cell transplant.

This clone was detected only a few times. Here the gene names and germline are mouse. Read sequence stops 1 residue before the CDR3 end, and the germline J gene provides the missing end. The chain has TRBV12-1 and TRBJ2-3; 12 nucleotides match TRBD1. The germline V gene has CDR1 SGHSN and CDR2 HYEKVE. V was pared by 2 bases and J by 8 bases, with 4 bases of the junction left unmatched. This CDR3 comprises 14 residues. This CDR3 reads CASSPRDRGRTLYF. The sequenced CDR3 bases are TGTGCCAGCTCTCCGCGGGACAGGGGGCGAACGCTGTAT.

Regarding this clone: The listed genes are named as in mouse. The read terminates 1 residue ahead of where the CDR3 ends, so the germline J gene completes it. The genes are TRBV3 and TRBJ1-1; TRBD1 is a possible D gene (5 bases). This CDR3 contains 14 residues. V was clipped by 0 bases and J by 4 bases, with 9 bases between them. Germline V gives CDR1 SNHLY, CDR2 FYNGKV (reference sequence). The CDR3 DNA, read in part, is TGTGCCAGCAGCTTAGCGGGGCGAGCCACAGAAGTCTTC. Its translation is CASSLAGRATEVF. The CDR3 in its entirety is CASSLAGRATEVFF.

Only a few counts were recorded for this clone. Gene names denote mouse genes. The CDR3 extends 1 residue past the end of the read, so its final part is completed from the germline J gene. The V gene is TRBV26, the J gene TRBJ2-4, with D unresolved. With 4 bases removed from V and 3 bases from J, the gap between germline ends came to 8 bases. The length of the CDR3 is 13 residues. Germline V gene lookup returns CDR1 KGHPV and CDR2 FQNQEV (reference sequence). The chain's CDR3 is CASSQGGQNTLYF. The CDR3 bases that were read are TGTGCCAGCAGTCAGGGAGGACAAAACACCTTGTAC.

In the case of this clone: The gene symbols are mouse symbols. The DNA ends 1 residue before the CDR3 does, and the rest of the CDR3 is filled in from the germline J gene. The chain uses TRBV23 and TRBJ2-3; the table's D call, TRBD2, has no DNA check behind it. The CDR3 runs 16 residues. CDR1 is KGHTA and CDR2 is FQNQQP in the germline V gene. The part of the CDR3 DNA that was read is TGCTCCAGCAGTCCCACTGGGGGGTGGAGTGCAGAAACGCTGTAT. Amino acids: CSSSPTGGWSAETLY. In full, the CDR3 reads CSSSPTGGWSAETLYF.

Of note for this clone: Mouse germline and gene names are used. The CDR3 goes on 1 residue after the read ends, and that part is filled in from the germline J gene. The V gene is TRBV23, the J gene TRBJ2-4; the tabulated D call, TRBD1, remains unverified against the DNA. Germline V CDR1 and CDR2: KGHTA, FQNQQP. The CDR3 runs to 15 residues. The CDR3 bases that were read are TGCTCCAGCAGTCAAGACAGGGGTTGGCAAAACACCTTGTAC. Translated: CSSSQDRGWQNTLY. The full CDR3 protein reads CSSSQDRGWQNTLYF.

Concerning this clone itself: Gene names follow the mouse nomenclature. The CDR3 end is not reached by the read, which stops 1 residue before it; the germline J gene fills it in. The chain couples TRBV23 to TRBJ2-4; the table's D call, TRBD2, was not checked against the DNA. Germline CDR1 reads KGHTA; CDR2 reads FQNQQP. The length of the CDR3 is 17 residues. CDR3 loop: CSSSQLTGGPSQNTLYF. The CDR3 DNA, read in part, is TGCTCCAGCAGTCAACTAACTGGGGGGCCTAGTCAAAACACCTTGTAC.

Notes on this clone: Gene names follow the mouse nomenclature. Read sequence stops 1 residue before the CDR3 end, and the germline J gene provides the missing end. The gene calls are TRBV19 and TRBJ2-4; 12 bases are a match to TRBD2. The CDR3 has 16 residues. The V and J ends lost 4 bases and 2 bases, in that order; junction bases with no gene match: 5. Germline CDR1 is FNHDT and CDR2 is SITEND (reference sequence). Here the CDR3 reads CASSPGTGGPQNTLYF. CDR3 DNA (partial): TGTGCCAGCAGTCCCGGGACTGGGGGGCCTCAAAACACCTTGTAC. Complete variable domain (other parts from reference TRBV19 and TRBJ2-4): GGIITQTPKFLIGQEGQKLTLKCQQNFNHDTMYWYRQDSGKGLRLIYYSITENDLQKGDLSEGYDASREKKSSFSLTVTSAQKNEMAVFLCASSPGTGGPQNTLYFGAGTRLSVL.

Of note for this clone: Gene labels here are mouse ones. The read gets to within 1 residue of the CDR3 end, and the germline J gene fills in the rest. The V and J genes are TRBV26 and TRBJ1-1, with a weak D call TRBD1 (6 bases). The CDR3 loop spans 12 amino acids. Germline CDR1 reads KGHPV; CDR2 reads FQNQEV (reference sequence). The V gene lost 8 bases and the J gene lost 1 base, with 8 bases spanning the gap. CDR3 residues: CASGDKNTEVFF. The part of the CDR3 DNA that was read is TGTGCCAGCGGGGACAAAAACACAGAAGTCTTC.

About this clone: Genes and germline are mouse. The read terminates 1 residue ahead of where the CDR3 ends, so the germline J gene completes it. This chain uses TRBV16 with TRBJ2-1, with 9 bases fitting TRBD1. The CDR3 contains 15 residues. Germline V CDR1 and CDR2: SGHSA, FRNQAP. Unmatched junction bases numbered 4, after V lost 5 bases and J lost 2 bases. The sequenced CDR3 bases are TGTGCAAGCAGCCCCTGGACAGGGGACTATGCTGAGCAGTTC. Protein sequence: CASSPWTGDYAEQF. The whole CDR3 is CASSPWTGDYAEQFF.

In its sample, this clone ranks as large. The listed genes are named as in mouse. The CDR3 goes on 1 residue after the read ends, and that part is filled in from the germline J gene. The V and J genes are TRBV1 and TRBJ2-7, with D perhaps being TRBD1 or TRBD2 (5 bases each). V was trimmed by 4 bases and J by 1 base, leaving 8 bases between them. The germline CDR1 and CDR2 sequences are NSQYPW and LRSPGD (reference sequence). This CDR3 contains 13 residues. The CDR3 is CTCSEGPSYEQYF. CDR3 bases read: TGCACCTGCAGTGAGGGACCGTCCTATGAACAGTAC.

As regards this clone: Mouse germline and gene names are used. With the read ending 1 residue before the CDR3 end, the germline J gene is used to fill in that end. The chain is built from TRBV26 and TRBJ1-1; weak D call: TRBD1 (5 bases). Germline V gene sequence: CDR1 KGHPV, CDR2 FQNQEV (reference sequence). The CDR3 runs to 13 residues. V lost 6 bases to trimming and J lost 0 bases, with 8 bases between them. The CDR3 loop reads CASSWTTNTEVFF. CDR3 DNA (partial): TGTGCCAGCAGCTGGACAACAAACACAGAAGTCTTC.

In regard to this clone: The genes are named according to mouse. The CDR3 is CASSLALGAQDTQYF. The CDR3 bases that were read are TGTGCCAGCAGCTTAGCGCTGGGGGCTCAAGACACCCAGTAC. This chain connects TRBV3 to TRBJ2-5; D might be TRBD2 (7 bases). With the read ending 1 residue before the CDR3 end, the germline J gene is used to fill in that end. The CDR3 sequence is 15 residues long. V was trimmed by 0 bases and J by 3 bases, leaving 10 bases between them. CDR1 is SNHLY, CDR2 FYNGKV, per germline (reference sequence).

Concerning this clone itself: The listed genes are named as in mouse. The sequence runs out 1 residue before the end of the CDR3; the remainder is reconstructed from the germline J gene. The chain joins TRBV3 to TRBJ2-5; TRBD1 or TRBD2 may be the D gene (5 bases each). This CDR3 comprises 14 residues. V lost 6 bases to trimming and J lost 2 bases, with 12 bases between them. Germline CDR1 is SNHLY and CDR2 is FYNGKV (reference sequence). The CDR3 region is CASRETGVQDTQYF. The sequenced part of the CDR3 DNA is TGTGCCAGCAGGGAGACGGGGGTCCAAGACACCCAGTAC.

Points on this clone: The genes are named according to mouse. CDR3 loop: CASSLRDNYEQYF. The sequenced part of the CDR3 DNA is TGTGCCAGCAGTCTAAGGGACAACTATGAACAGTAC. This chain connects TRBV24 to TRBJ2-7; possibly TRBD1 for D (6 bases). The observed sequence ends 1 residue before the CDR3 terminus, with the missing tail filled in from the germline J gene. Trimming removed 3 bases from V and 3 bases from J, with 9 bases in between. The CDR3 consists of 13 residues. From germline, CDR1 is KGHTA and CDR2 FRNEEI.

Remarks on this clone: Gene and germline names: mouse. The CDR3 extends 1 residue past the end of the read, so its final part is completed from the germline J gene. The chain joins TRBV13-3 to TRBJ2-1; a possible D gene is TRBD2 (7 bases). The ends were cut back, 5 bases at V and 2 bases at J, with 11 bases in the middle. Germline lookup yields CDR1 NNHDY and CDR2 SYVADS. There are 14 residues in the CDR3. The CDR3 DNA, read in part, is TGTGCCAGCAGGGGGGGCCCAGACTATGCTGAGCAGTTC. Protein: CASRGGPDYAEQF. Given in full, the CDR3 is CASRGGPDYAEQFF.

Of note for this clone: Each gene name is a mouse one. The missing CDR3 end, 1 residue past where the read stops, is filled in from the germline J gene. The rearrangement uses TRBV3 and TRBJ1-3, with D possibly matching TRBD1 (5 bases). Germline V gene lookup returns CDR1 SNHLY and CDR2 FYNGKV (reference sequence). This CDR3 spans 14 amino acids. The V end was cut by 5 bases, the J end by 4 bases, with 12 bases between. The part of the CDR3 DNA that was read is TGTGCCAGCAGCCTCCAGGGTGCCGGAAATACGCTCTAT. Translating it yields CASSLQGAGNTLY. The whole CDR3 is CASSLQGAGNTLYF.

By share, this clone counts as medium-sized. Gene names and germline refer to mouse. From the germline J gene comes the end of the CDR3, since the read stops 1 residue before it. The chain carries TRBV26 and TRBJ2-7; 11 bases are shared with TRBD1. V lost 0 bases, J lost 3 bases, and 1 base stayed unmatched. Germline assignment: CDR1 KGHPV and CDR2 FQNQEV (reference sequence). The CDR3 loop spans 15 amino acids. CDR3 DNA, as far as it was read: TGTGCCAGCAGTCTGTCCGGGACAGGGGGCTATGAACAGTAC. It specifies CASSLSGTGGYEQY. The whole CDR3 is CASSLSGTGGYEQYF.

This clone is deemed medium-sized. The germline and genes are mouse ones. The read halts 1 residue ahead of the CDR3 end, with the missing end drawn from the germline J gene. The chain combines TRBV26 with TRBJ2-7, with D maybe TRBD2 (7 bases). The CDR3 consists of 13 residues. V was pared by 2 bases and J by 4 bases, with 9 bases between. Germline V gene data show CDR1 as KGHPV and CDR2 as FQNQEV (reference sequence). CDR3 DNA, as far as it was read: TGTGCCAGCAGTCTGCGGGGGGCGTATGAACAGTAC. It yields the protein CASSLRGAYEQY. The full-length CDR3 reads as CASSLRGAYEQYF.

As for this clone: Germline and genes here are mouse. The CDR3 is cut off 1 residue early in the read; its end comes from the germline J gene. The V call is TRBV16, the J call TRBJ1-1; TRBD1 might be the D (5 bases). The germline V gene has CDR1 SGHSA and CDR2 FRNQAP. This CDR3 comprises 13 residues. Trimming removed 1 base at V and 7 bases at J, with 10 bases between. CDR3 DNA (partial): TGTGCAAGCAGCTTAGGGCTGGACATAGAAGTCTTC. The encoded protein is CASSLGLDIEVF. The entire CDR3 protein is CASSLGLDIEVFF.

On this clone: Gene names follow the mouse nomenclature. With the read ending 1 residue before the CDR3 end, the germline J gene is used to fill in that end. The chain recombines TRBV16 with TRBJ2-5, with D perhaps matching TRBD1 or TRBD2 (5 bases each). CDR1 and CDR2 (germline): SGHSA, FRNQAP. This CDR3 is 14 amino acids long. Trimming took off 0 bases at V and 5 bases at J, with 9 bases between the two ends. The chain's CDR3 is CASSLEGTGDTQYF. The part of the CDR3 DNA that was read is TGTGCAAGCAGCTTAGAAGGGACCGGAGACACCCAGTAC.

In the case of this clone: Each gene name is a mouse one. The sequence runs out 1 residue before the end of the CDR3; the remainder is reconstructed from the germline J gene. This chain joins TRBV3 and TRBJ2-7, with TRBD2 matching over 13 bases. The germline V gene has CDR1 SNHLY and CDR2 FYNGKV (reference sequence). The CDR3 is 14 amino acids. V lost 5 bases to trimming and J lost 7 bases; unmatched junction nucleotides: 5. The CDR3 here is CASSAGLGGREQYF. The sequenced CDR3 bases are TGTGCCAGCAGCGCGGGACTGGGGGGGAGGGAACAGTAC.

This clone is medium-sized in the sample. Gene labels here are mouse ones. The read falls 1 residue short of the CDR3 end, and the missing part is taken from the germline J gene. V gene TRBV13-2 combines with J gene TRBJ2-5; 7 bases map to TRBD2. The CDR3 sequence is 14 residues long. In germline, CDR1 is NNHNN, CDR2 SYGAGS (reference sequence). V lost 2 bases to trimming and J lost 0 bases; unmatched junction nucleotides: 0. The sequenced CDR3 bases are TGTGCCAGCGGTGACTGGGGGAACCAAGACACCCAGTAC. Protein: CASGDWGNQDTQY. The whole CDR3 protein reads CASGDWGNQDTQYF.

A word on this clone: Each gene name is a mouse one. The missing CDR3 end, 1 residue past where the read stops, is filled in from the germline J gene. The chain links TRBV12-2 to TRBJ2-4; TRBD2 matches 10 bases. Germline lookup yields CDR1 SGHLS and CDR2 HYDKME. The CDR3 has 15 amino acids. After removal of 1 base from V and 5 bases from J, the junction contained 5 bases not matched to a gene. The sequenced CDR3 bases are TGTGCCAGCTCTCTACGGGACTGGGGAGGAAACACCTTGTAC. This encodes CASSLRDWGGNTLY. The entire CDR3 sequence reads CASSLRDWGGNTLYF.

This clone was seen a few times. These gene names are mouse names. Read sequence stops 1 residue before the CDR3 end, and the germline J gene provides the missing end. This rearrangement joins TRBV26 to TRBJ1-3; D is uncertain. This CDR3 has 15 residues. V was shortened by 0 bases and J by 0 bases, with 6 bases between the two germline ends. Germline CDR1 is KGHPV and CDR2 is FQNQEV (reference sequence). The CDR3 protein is CASSLSADSGNTLYF. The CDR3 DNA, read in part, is TGTGCCAGCAGTCTGTCGGCAGATTCTGGAAATACGCTCTAT.

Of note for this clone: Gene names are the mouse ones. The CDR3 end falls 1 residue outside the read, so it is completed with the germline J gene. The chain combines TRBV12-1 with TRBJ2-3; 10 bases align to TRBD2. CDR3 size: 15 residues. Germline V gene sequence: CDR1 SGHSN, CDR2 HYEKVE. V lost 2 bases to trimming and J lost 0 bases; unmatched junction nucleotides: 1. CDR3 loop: CASSPGGASAETLYF. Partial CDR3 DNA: TGTGCCAGCTCTCCTGGGGGGGCCAGTGCAGAAACGCTGTAT.

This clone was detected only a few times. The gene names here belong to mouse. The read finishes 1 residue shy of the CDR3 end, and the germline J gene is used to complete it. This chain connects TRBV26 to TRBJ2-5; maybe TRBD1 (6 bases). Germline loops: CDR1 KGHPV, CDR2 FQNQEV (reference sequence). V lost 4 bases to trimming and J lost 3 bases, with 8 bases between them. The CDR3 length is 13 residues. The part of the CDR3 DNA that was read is TGTGCCAGCAGTCCCGGACAGCAAGACACCCAGTAC. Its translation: CASSPGQQDTQY. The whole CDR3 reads CASSPGQQDTQYF.

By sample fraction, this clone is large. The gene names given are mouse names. CDR3 loop: CASKNNNYAEQFF. Partial CDR3 DNA: TGTGCCAGCAAAAACAATAACTATGCTGAGCAGTTC. The rearrangement uses TRBV19 and TRBJ2-1, with no clear D. The DNA ends 1 residue before the CDR3 does, and the rest of the CDR3 is filled in from the germline J gene. V was cut by 6 bases and J by 0 bases, with 7 bases left in between. This CDR3 comprises 13 residues. Germline CDR1 reads FNHDT; CDR2 reads SITEND (reference sequence).

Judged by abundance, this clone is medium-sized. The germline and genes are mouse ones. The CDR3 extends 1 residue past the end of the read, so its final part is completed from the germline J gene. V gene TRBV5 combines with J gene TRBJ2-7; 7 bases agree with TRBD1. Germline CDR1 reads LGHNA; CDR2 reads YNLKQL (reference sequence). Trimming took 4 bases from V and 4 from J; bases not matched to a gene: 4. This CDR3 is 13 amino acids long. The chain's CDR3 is CASSPGTEYEQYF. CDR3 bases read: TGTGCCAGCAGCCCCGGGACAGAGTATGAACAGTAC.

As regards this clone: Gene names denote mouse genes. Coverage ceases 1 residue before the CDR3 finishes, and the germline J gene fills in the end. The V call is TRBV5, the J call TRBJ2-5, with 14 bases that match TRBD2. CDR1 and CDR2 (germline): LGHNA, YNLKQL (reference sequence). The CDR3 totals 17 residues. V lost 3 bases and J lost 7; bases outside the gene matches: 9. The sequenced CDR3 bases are TGTGCCAGCAGCCATCCGGGACTGGGGGGGCGCAGAAACACCCAGTAC. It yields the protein CASSHPGLGGRRNTQY. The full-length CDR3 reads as CASSHPGLGGRRNTQYF.

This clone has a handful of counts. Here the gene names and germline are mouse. CDR3 DNA, as far as it was read: TGTGCCAGCTCTCTCGCCCCCGGGACAGACCAGTAC. As protein: CASSLAPGTDQY. The CDR3, in full, reads CASSLAPGTDQYF. The V call is TRBV12-1, the J call TRBJ2-5; 7 bases map to TRBD1. The CDR3 is cut off 1 residue early in the read; its end comes from the germline J gene. The CDR3 runs 13 residues. After removal of 0 bases from V and 11 bases from J, the junction contained 7 bases not matched to a gene. The germline gives CDR1 SGHSN, CDR2 HYEKVE.

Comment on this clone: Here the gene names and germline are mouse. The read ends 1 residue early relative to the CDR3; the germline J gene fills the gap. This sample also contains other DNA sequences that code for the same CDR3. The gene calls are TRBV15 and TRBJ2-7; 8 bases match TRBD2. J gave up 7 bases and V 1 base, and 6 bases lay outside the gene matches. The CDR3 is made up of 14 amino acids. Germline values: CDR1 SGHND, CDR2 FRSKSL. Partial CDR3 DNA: TGTGCCAGCAGTTTAGTGGGGGGGGCGGGCGAACAGTAC. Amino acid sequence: CASSLVGGAGEQY. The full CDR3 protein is CASSLVGGAGEQYF.